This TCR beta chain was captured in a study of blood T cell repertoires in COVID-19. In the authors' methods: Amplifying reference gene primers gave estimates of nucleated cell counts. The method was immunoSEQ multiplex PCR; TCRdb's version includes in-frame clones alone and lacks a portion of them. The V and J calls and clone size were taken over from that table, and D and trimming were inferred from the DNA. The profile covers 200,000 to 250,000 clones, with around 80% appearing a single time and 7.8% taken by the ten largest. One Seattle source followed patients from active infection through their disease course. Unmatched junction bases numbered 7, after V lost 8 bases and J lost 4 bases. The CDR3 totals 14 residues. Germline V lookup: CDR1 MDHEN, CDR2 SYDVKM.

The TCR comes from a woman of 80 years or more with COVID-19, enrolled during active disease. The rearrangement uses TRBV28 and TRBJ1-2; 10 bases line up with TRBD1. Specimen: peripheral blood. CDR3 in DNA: TGTGCCAGCGGGCGGACAGGGGGGTTCTATGGCTACACCTTC. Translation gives CASGRTGGFYGYTF.